One sample yielded the 20 T cell receptor beta chains listed below, sequenced in a study of graft-versus-host responses after intestinal transplantation. Clones were sequenced by immunoSEQ multiplex PCR, and TCRdb holds only the in-frame ones, with some missing. The sample has around 33,000 clones, just under 95% seen once. Specimen: PBMCs, collected 16 days after intestinal transplant. These TCRs come from a human patient who received an intestinal transplant, so some T cells may come from the graft donor.

The chain links TRBV4-1 to TRBJ2-1, with 10 positions matching TRBD2. The CDR3 has 17 amino acids. Germline trimming cut 1 base from V and 1 base from J; bases unmatched to any gene: 4. Germline CDR1 and CDR2: MGHRA and YSYEKL. CDR3: CASSQGTSGVSYNEQFF. CDR3 DNA: TGCGCCAGCAGCCAAGGGACTAGCGGAGTTTCCTACAATGAGCAGTTCTTC.

The V and J genes are TRBV28 and TRBJ2-3; 8 bases fit TRBD2. The ends lost 6 bases at V and 5 bases at J; junction bases unmatched: 16. Germline values: CDR1 MDHEN, CDR2 SYDVKM. The CDR3 extends over 17 amino acids. CDR3 region: CASSLLRGGFSRDTQYF. Here the CDR3 DNA reads TGTGCCAGCAGCCTACTACGGGGGGGTTTTTCCCGAGATACGCAGTATTTT.

The chain recombines TRBV6-1 with TRBJ2-7, with D perhaps TRBD2 (5 bases). CDR3 length equals 13 residues. CDR1 MNHNS and CDR2 SASEGT come from the germline V gene. Trimming left V 5 bases short and J 4 bases short, with 12 bases between. CDR3 bases: TGTGCCAGCAGTAACTTCCCGGGGTACGAGCAGTACTTC. It encodes CASSNFPGYEQYF.

This clone was detected once. The DNA for the CDR3 is TGTGCCAGCAGCCTCACTAGCGGAGCGGCGATAGAGCAGTTCTTC. Its protein is CASSLTSGAAIEQFF. This chain joins TRBV7-3 and TRBJ2-1; 8 bases are shared with TRBD2. Germline assignment: CDR1 SGHTA and CDR2 FQGTGA. V shed 5 bases, J shed 10 bases, and the junction held 13 bases outside the gene matches. This CDR3 is 15 amino acids long. The entire variable domain, with the rest obtained from reference TRBV7-3 and TRBJ2-1, is as follows: GAGVSQTPSNKVTEKGKYVELRCDPISGHTALYWYRQSLGQGPEFLIYFQGTGAADDSGLPNDRFFAVRPEGSVSTLKIQRTERGDSAVYLCASSLTSGAAIEQFFGPGTRLTVL.

The V and J genes are TRBV10-3 and TRBJ1-2, with D unresolved. The CDR3 covers 16 residues. The V gene lost 2 bases and the J gene lost 4 bases, with 17 bases spanning the gap. From germline, CDR1 is ENHRY and CDR2 SYGVKD. The CDR3 reads CAISEPYGVNSYGYTF. The CDR3 DNA reads TGTGCCATCAGTGAGCCCTATGGAGTCAATAGCTATGGCTACACCTTC.

The genes are TRBV12-5 and TRBJ2-1, with 8 nucleotides matching TRBD2. The CDR3 runs to 16 residues. Trimming took 4 bases from V and 4 from J; bases not matched to a gene: 9. In germline, CDR1 is LGHNT, CDR2 FRNRAP. The CDR3 here is CASGSYVAGPYNEQFF. CDR3 DNA: TGTGCTAGTGGTTCGTACGTAGCGGGACCATACAATGAGCAGTTCTTC.

The rearrangement uses TRBV2 and TRBJ1-5, with D unclear. CDR3 size: 13 residues. V lost 6 bases and J lost 0, with 6 bases in between. Germline V CDR1 and CDR2: SNHLY, FYNNEI. CDR3 sequence reads: CASSGYSNQPQHF. CDR3 DNA: TGTGCCAGCAGCGGCTATAGCAATCAGCCCCAGCATTTT. Looking up the rest from reference TRBV2 and TRBJ1-5 gives the full variable domain: EPEVTQTPSHQVTQMGQEVILRCVPISNHLYFYWYRQILGQKVEFLVSFYNNEISEKSEIFDDQFSVERPDGSNFTLKIRSTKLEDSAMYFCASSGYSNQPQHFGDGTRLSIL.

The chain combines TRBV28 with TRBJ1-2, with D possibly being TRBD1 (5 bases). The CDR3 has 15 amino acids. Per the germline V gene, CDR1 is MDHEN and CDR2 is SYDVKM. V was shortened by 4 bases and J by 4 bases, with 16 bases between the two germline ends. The CDR3 nucleotides are TGTGCCAGCAGTTCTCAGGGTGAGATCCTCTATGGCTACACCTTC. Its translation: CASSSQGEILYGYTF.

The V and J genes are TRBV30 and TRBJ2-7, with TRBD1 matching over 7 bases. Germline values: CDR1 GTSNPN, CDR2 SVGIG (reference sequence). The CDR3 is 13 amino acids. The V and J ends lost 0 bases and 3 bases, in that order; junction bases with no gene match: 2. CDR3 loop: CAWSVGDSYEQYF. As DNA, the CDR3 is TGTGCCTGGAGTGTAGGGGACAGCTACGAGCAGTACTTC.

The CDR3 DNA reads as TGTGCCAGCGGACGCCGGTTGAACACTGAAGCTTTCTTT. This translates into CASGRRLNTEAFF. This chain connects TRBV6-1 to TRBJ1-1, with D uncertain. In germline, CDR1 is MNHNS, CDR2 SASEGT. CDR3 length equals 13 residues. Trimming shortened V by 8 bases and J by 0 bases, and 10 bases separated the two germline ends.

This rearrangement joins TRBV29-1 to TRBJ2-5; a possible D gene is TRBD2 (6 bases). CDR1 and CDR2 (germline): SQVTM, ANQGSEA. This CDR3 is 13 amino acids long. V was shortened by 4 bases and J by 5 bases, with 14 bases between the two germline ends. The CDR3 nucleotides are TGCAGCGTTGGAGAGGGAGGTGGTGAGACCCAGTACTTC. It specifies CSVGEGGGETQYF.

V and J are TRBV28 and TRBJ1-5; 8 bases align to TRBD1. Germline CDR1 reads MDHEN; CDR2 reads SYDVKM. V trimming: 2 bases; J trimming: 5 bases; junction bases outside the gene matches: 5. This CDR3 is built from 15 residues. CDR3 coding DNA: TGTGCCAGCAGTTTACTAGACAGGGGAGATCAGCCCCAGCATTTT. Its protein product is CASSLLDRGDQPQHF.

The V and J genes are TRBV9 and TRBJ1-6; D remains ambiguous. The V end was cut by 0 bases, the J end by 4 bases, with 5 bases between. From germline, CDR1 is SGDLS and CDR2 YYNGEE. The CDR3 runs 14 residues. The CDR3 bases are TGTGCCAGCAGCGTAGGGGAGTATAATTCACCCCTCCACTTT. Its translation is CASSVGEYNSPLHF.

This chain joins TRBV5-4 and TRBJ1-1, with D unclear. The CDR3 consists of 18 residues. Germline values: CDR1 SGHNT, CDR2 YYREEE (reference sequence). Trimming left V 0 bases short and J 2 bases short, with 20 bases between. The CDR3 region is CASSLGSRWEKRNTEAFF. The CDR3 DNA follows: TGTGCCAGCAGCTTGGGTAGCAGATGGGAAAAGAGAAACACTGAAGCTTTCTTT.

The V call is TRBV7-9, the J call TRBJ2-7, with D possibly TRBD2 on 5 matching bases. V dropped 0 bases and J dropped 5 bases, with 5 bases sitting between them. The CDR3 covers 12 residues. Germline assignment: CDR1 SEHNR and CDR2 FQNEAQ (reference sequence). CDR3 region: CASSLARDEQYF. The DNA of the CDR3 is TGTGCCAGCAGCTTAGCGCGGGACGAGCAGTACTTC.

The chain recombines TRBV27 with TRBJ2-2; unclear D gene. This CDR3 region has 14 residues. Per germline, CDR1 MNHEY and CDR2 SMNVEV (reference sequence). The ends were cut back, 7 bases at V and 4 bases at J, with 13 bases in the middle. This chain's CDR3 is CASNHIGPTGELFF. The CDR3, as DNA: TGTGCCAGCAATCATATAGGGCCCACCGGGGAGCTGTTTTTT.

This chain joins TRBV30 and TRBJ2-3; the D is unclear. CDR3 length equals 15 residues. Trimming shortened V by 1 base and J by 2 bases, and 13 bases separated the two germline ends. The germline V gene has CDR1 GTSNPN and CDR2 SVGIG (reference sequence). The CDR3 loop reads CAWSGTDSNTDTQYF. DNA for the CDR3: TGTGCCTGGAGTGGCACAGATTCAAACACAGATACGCAGTATTTT.

The chain couples TRBV2 to TRBJ2-7, with D uncertain. Germline V gives CDR1 SNHLY, CDR2 FYNNEI. The CDR3 extends over 12 amino acids. V shed 1 base and J shed 3 bases, with 4 bases lying between them. The CDR3 nucleotides are TGTGCCAGCAGTGAAGAACTCTACGAGCAGTACTTC. Translating it yields CASSEELYEQYF.

The rearrangement links TRBV9 to TRBJ2-3; 13 bases align to TRBD2. V trimming: 2 bases; J trimming: 7 bases; junction bases outside the gene matches: 7. The CDR3 runs to 16 residues. Germline V gene data show CDR1 as SGDLS and CDR2 as YYNGEE. CDR3 protein: CASSVGTSGILNTQYF. Here the CDR3 DNA reads TGTGCCAGCAGCGTGGGGACTAGCGGGATCTTAAATACGCAGTATTTT.

This clone was seen just once. V and J are TRBV28 and TRBJ2-7, with D uncertain. The CDR3 has 13 residues. V was trimmed by 8 bases and J by 0 bases, leaving 11 bases between them. CDR1 MDHEN and CDR2 SYDVKM come from the germline V gene. CDR3 DNA sequence: TGTGCCAGCGGGTCCCCGAGCTCCTACGAGCAGTACTTC. Translation: CASGSPSSYEQYF. The full variable domain, with the rest looked up from reference TRBV28 and TRBJ2-7, is DVKVTQSSRYLVKRTGEKVFLECVQDMDHENMFWYRQDPGLGLRLIYFSYDVKMKEKGDIPEGYSVSREKKERFSLILESASTNQTSMYLCASGSPSSYEQYFGPGTRLTVT.